This TCR beta chain was recovered during a study (dated by TCRdb to 2012 to 2014). This clonotype was detected a few times. Its antigen specificity is not known. The record has no base qualities; no much larger clone is one base away. For CDR1 and CDR2, the germline V gene lists MNHEY and SVGAGI. Including cysteine and phenylalanine, the CDR3 has 20 amino acids. This entry keeps only the CDR3 DNA: 60 bases, framed from base 1. V was cut back by 4 bases and J by 1 base, leaving a gap of 26 bases between them. The reads were generated on an Illumina Genome Analyzer IIx. TCRdb took the public reads, trimmed them with fastp at Q25, ran MiXCR for clone calling and kept in-frame beta chains. Under each unique CDR3 protein, matching rows form one entry showing the most common genes and DNA. Present in this sample are over 14,000 distinct CDR3 sequences, around 32% of which were seen just once. The ten most abundant clones make up approximately 16% of the sample.

The material sequenced was blood. The source of this sequence is a human donor. Recombination connected TRBV6-5 to TRBJ2-1; D gene: possibly TRBD2, on 6 matching bases. CDR3 protein: CASSSISGRYGGHSYNEQFF. The nucleotide sequence reads as follows: TGTGCCAGCAGTTCGATAAGCGGCCGCTATGGAGGGCATTCCTACAATGAGCAGTTCTTC.